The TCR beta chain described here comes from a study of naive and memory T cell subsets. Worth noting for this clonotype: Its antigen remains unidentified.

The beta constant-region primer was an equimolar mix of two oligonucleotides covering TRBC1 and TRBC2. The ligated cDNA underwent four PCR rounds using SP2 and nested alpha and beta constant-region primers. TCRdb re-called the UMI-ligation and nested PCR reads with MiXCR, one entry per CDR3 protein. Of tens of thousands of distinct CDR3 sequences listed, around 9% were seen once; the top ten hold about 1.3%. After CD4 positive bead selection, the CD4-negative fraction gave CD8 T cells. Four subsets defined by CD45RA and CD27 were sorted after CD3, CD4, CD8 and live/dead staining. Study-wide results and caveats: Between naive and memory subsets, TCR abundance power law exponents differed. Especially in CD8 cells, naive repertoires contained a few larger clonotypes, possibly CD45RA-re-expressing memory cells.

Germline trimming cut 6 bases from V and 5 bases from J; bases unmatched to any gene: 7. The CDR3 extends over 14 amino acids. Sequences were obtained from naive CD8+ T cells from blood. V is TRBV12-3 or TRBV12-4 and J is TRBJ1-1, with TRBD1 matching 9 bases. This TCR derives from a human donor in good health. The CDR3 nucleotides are TGTGCCAGCAGGCCCGGGACAGGGAGGACTGAAGCTTTCTTT. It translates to CASRPGTGRTEAFF.